These T cell receptor beta chains were read from a single sample in a study of blood T cells in healthy people across ages. MiXCR was run by TCRdb on the 5' RACE reads, yielding one entry per CDR3 protein. Of a few hundred thousand distinct CDR3 sequences detected, about a quarter appear once; the ten largest clones hold approximately 3.7%. These data were likewise used in another study, on T cells of mothers and their children.

Material: blood. All receptors derive from a boy aged 2 to 10 in good health. Each CDR3 is given with its conserved first and last residue. D genes are given only for firm matches. Size tells how often a clone was seen (once, few, many) or the class of an expanded clone, and some rows leave it out.

V gene	J gene	D gene	clone size	CDR3 protein	CDR3 DNA
TRBV5-1	TRBJ2-2	NA	NA	CASSLNRVNTGELFF	TGCGCCAGCAGCTTGAATCGGGTGAACACCGGGGAGCTGTTTTTT
TRBV15	TRBJ2-1	NA	few	CATSRGGIQSNEQFF	TGTGCCACCAGCAGAGGCGGGATCCAAAGCAATGAGCAGTTCTTC
TRBV29-1	TRBJ2-7	TRBD1	NA	CSVELGQDYEQYF	TGCAGCGTTGAATTGGGACAGGATTACGAGCAGTACTTC
TRBV27	TRBJ2-7	NA	few	CASSLMTSSYEQYF	TGTGCCAGCAGTCTCATGACAAGTTCCTACGAGCAGTACTTC
TRBV10-3	TRBJ2-1	NA	NA	CAISESGGGGPDEQFF	TGTGCCATCAGTGAGTCGGGCGGAGGAGGTCCGGATGAGCAGTTCTTC
TRBV6-1	TRBJ1-4	NA	NA	CASSDLFWQLGGPATNEKLFF	NA
TRBV20-1	TRBJ2-5	NA	NA	CSARPGQEYQETQYF	TGCAGTGCTAGACCAGGGCAAGAGTACCAAGAGACCCAGTACTTC
TRBV20-1	TRBJ1-2	NA	NA	CSAGRQAYGYTF	TGCAGTGCTGGTAGACAGGCTTATGGCTACACCTTC
TRBV7-2	TRBJ2-5	TRBD2	NA	CASSSSGSEETQYF	TGTGCCAGCAGTTCCAGCGGGAGTGAAGAGACCCAGTACTTC
TRBV4-3	TRBJ2-3	TRBD2	NA	CASSQASGRLDTQYF	TGCGCCAGCAGCCAAGCTAGCGGGAGATTGGATACGCAGTATTTT
TRBV28	TRBJ2-1	NA	NA	CASSWNSMRTYNEQFF	TGTGCCAGCAGTTGGAACTCTATGAGGACCTACAATGAGCAGTTCTTC
TRBV7-9	TRBJ2-5	NA	few	CASSLGATGPGETQYF	TGTGCCAGCAGCTTAGGCGCGACGGGCCCGGGGGAGACCCAGTACTTC
TRBV7-9	TRBJ2-5	NA	NA	CASSLMGNQETQYF	TGTGCCAGCAGCTTAATGGGAAACCAAGAGACCCAGTACTTC
TRBV20-1	TRBJ2-3	NA	NA	CSARDVGREAVDTQYF	TGCAGTGCTAGAGACGTAGGAAGGGAGGCGGTAGATACGCAGTATTTT
TRBV6-1	TRBJ2-7	NA	NA	CASSEEFRAVEQYF	TGTGCCAGCAGTGAAGAGTTCAGGGCAGTGGAGCAGTACTTC
TRBV11-2	TRBJ2-3	NA	few	CASKGYRISDTQYF	TGTGCCAGCAAAGGGTACAGAATCTCAGATACGCAGTATTTT
TRBV7-8	TRBJ1-1	NA	NA	CASSLVGQSPEAFF	TGTGCCAGCAGCTTAGTCGGACAGAGCCCTGAAGCTTTCTTT
TRBV3-1	TRBJ2-5	TRBD2	few	CASAAGPSGQETQYF	TGTGCCAGCGCAGCTGGGCCTAGCGGCCAAGAGACCCAGTACTTC
TRBV13	TRBJ2-1	NA	NA	CASSALGQSNEQFF	TGTGCCAGCAGCGCATTAGGCCAATCCAATGAGCAGTTCTTC
TRBV3-1	TRBJ2-5	NA	few	CASSQSGRIETQYF	TGTGCCAGCAGCCAGTCAGGACGGATAGAGACCCAGTACTTC
TRBV7-9	TRBJ2-7	NA	few	CASSLWNYEQYF	TGTGCCAGCAGCTTATGGAACTACGAGCAGTACTTC
TRBV29-1	TRBJ2-3	TRBD2	NA	CSVEVPSGYTDTQYF	TGCAGCGTTGAAGTTCCTAGCGGATACACAGATACGCAGTATTTT
TRBV3-1	TRBJ2-5	NA	few	CASSQDSRYGETQYF	TGTGCCAGCAGCCAAGATTCCCGGTACGGGGAGACCCAGTACTTC
TRBV4-3	TRBJ2-7	NA	NA	CASSQEGPGVYEQYF	TGCGCCAGCAGCCAAGAAGGCCCGGGGGTCTACGAGCAGTACTTC
TRBV20-1	TRBJ2-5	TRBD1	NA	CSARGTGGPNQETQYF	TGCAGTGCTAGGGGGACAGGGGGCCCAAACCAAGAGACCCAGTACTTC
TRBV20-1	TRBJ1-1	NA	NA	CSSLGDGSTEAFF	TGCAGTTCACTAGGAGACGGAAGCACTGAAGCTTTCTTT
TRBV11-3	TRBJ2-2	NA	once	CASSYRGSTGELFF	TGTGCCAGCAGCTACCGTGGATCCACCGGGGAGCTGTTTTTT
TRBV9	TRBJ2-7	NA	NA	CASSVGTDREQYF	TGTGCCAGCAGCGTAGGTACGGACCGCGAGCAGTACTTC
TRBV2	TRBJ2-1	NA	NA	CASSERGLSSYNEQFF	TGTGCCAGCAGTGAACGGGGGCTAAGCTCCTACAATGAGCAGTTCTTC